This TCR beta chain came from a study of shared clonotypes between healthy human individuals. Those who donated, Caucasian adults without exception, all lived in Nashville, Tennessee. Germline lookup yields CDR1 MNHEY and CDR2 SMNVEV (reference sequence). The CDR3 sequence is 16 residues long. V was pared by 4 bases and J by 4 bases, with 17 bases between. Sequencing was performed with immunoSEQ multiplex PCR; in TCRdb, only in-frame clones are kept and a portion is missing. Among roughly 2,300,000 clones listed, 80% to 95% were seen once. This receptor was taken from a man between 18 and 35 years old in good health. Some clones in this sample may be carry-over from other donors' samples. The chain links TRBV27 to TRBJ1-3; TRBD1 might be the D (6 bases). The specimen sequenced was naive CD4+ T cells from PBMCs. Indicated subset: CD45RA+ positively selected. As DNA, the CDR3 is TGTGCCAGCAGTTCTGGGACATTGAGTGCCGGAAACACCATATATTTT. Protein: CASSSGTLSAGNTIYF.